This section outlines one TCR beta chain sequence together with its context. These data belong to a study of blood T cell repertoires in COVID-19. Profiled with immunoSEQ multiplex PCR; TCRdb holds only in-frame clones, not every one. The sample has about 64,000 clones, approximately 86% seen once; the top ten hold 1.2%. The CDR3 consists of 11 residues. V was shortened by 2 bases and J by 10 bases, with 5 bases between the two germline ends. Sequencing was done on a sample of peripheral blood. V gene TRBV12-3 or TRBV12-4 combines with J gene TRBJ1-4; perhaps TRBD1 as D (5 bases). This receptor was obtained from a man aged 35-49 years with acute or convalescent COVID-19. The CDR3 bases are TGTGCCAGCAGTTTAAGGGGAAAACTGTTTTTT. Protein sequence: CASSLRGKLFF.